This TCR beta chain emerged from a study of T cells after yellow fever vaccination. Study-wide background: The SMART-Seq v4 Ultra Low Input method served to prepare the low-cell-number fractions. Study-level results: Within FACS-sorted repertoires, abundant clonotypes contaminating from the bulk population could be present.

A remark on this clonotype: Antigen: not known.

The CDR3 loop spans 13 amino acids. Germline assignment: CDR1 LNHNV and CDR2 YYDKDF (reference sequence). V lost 0 bases and J 8 bases, leaving 8 bases between the germline ends. UMIs were added to TCR cDNA along with a universal primer site when it was made by 5'RACE template switching. TCRdb reanalysed the 5' RACE reads using MiXCR and keeps one entry per CDR3 protein. The repertoire has 350,000 to 550,000 distinct CDR3 sequences, around a sixth of them found once; the top ten carry around 17%. The clonotype comes from a man aged 18-30 years who received the YFV17D yellow fever vaccine. This specimen was PBMCs, taken before the yellow fever booster vaccination. V usage is TRBV15 and J usage is TRBJ2-4; D is ambiguous. Here the CDR3 DNA reads TGTGCCACCAGCAGAGATCATACGGACATTCAGTACTTC. Translation: CATSRDHTDIQYF.